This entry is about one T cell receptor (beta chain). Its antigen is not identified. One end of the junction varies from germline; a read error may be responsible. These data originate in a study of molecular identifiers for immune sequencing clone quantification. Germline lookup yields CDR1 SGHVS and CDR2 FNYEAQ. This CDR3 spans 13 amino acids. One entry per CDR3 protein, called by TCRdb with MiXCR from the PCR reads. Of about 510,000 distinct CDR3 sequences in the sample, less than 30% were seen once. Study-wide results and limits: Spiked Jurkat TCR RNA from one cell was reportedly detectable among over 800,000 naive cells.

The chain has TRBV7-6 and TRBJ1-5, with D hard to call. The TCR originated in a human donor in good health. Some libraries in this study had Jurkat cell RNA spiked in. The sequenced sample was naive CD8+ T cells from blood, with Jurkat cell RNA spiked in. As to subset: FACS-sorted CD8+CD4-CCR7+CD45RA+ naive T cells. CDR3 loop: CASSSDRNQRQHF. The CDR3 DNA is TGTGCCAGCAGCTCCGACCGAAATCAGCGCCAGCATTTT. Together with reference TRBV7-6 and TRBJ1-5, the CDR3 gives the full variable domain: GAGVSQSPRYKVTKRGQDVALRCDPISGHVSLYWYRQALGQGPEFLTYFNYEAQQDKSGLPNDRFSAERPEGSISTLTIQRTEQRDSAMYRCASSSDRNQRQHFGDGTRLSIL.